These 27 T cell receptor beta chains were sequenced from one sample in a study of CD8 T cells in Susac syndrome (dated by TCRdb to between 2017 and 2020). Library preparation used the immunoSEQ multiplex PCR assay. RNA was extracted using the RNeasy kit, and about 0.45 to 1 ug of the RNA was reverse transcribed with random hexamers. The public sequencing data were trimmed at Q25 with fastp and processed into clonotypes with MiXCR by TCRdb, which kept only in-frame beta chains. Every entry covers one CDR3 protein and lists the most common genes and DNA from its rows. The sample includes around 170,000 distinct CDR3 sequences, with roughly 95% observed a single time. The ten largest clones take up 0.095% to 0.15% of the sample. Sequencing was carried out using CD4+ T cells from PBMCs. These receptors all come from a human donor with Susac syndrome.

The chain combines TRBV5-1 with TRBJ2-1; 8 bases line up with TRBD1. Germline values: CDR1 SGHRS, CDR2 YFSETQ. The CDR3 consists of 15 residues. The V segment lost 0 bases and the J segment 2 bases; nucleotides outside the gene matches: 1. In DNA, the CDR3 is TGCGCCAGCAGCTTGGGGGACAGGACCTACAATGAGCAGTTCTTC. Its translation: CASSLGDRTYNEQFF.

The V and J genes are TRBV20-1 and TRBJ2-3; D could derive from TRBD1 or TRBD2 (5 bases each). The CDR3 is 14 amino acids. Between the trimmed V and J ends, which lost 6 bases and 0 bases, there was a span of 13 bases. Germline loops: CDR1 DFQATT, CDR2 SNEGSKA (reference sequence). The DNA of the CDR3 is TGCAGTGCCCCCGGGACGGGGAGCACAGATACGCAGTATTTT. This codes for CSAPGTGSTDTQYF.

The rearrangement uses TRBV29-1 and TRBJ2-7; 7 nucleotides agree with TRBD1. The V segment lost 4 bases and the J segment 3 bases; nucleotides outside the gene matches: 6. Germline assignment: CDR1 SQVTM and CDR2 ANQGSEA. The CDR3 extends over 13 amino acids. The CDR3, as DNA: TGCAGCGTTGTGGGACAGCGCTTCTACGAGCAGTACTTC. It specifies CSVVGQRFYEQYF.

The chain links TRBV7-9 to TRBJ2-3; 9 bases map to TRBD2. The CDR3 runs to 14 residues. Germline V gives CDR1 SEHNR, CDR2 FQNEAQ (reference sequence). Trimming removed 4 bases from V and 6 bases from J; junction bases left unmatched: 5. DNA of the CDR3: TGTGCCAGCAGCTATCTAGCGGGGTCGGATACGCAGTATTTT. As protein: CASSYLAGSDTQYF.

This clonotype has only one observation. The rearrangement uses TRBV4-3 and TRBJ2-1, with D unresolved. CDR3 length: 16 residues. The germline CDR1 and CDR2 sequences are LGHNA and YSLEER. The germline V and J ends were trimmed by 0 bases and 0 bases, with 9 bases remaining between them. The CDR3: CASSQEHSFSYNEQFF. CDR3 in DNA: TGCGCCAGCAGCCAAGAGCACAGCTTCTCCTACAATGAGCAGTTCTTC.

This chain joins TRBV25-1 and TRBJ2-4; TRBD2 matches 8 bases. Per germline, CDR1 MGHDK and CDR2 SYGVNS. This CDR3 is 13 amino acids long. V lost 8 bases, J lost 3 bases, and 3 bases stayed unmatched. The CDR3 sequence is CASSGGNKNIQYF. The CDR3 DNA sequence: TGTGCCAGCTCGGGGGGGAACAAAAACATTCAGTACTTC.

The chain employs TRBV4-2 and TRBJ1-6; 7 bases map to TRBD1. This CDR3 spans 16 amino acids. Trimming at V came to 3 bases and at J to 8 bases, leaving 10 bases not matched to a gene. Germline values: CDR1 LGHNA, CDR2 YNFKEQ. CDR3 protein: CASSHLPGQRDSPLHF. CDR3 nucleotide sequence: TGTGCCAGCAGCCACCTCCCGGGACAGCGAGATTCACCCCTCCACTTT.

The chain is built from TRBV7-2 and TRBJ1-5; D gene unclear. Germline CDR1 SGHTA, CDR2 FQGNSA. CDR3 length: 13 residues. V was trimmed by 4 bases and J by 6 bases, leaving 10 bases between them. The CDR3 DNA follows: TGTGCCAGCAGCTCAGCCGATGGTCAGCCCCAGCATTTT. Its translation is CASSSADGQPQHF.

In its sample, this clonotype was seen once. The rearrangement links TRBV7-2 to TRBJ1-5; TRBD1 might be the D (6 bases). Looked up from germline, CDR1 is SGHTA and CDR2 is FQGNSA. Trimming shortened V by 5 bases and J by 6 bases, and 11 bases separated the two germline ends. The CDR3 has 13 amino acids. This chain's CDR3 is CASSQGTTQPQHF. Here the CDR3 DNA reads TGTGCCAGCAGCCAAGGGACAACTCAGCCCCAGCATTTT.

DNA for the CDR3: TGTGCCTGGAGCCCGCTCGCAGATACGCAGTATTTT. Translated: CAWSPLADTQYF. The chain joins TRBV30 to TRBJ2-3; no definite D call. This CDR3 is 12 amino acids long. V lost 3 bases, J lost 4 bases, and 8 bases lay in between. The V gene's germline CDR1 is GTSNPN and CDR2 SVGIG (reference sequence).

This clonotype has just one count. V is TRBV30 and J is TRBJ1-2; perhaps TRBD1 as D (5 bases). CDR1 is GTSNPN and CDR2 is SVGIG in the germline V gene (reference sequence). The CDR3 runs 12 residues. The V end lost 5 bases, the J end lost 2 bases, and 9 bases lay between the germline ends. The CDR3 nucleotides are TGTGCCTGGGACAGTAAAAACTATGGCTACACCTTC. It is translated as CAWDSKNYGYTF.

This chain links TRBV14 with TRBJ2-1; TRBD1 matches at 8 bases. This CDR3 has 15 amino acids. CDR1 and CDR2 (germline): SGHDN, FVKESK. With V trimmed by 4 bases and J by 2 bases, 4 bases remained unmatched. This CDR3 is CASSPGQGPYNEQFF. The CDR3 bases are TGTGCCAGCAGCCCAGGACAGGGACCCTACAATGAGCAGTTCTTC.

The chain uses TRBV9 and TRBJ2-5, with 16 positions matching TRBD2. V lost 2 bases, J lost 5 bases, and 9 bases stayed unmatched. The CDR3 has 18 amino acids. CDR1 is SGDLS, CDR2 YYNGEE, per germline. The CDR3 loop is CASSVGTSGGADVETQYF. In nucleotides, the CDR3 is TGTGCCAGCAGCGTGGGGACTAGCGGGGGGGCCGATGTCGAGACCCAGTACTTC.

The CDR3 coding sequence is TGTGCCAGCAGTTTATTAGCGAGTAAGCAAGAGACCCAGTACTTC. It codes for CASSLLASKQETQYF. V gene TRBV27 combines with J gene TRBJ2-5; D possibly corresponds to TRBD2 (5 bases). Trimming stripped 1 base from V and 2 bases from J, with 11 bases between. The CDR3 spans 15 residues. CDR1 is MNHEY, CDR2 SMNVEV, per germline (reference sequence).

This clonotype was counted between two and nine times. The CDR3 sequence: CASSIGGNTEAFF. In DNA, the CDR3 is TGTGCCAGTAGTATAGGAGGGAACACTGAAGCTTTCTTT. The chain couples TRBV19 to TRBJ1-1; the D is unclear. The germline gives CDR1 LNHDA, CDR2 SQIVND (reference sequence). The ends were cut back, 1 base at V and 1 base at J, with 4 bases in the middle. This CDR3 contains 13 residues.

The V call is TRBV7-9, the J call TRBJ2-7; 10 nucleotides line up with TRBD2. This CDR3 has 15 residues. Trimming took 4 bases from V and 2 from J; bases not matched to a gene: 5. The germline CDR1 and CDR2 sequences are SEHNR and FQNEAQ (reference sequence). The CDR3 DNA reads TGTGCCAGCAGCTCCGGACTAGCGGTTACCTACGAGCAGTACTTC. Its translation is CASSSGLAVTYEQYF.

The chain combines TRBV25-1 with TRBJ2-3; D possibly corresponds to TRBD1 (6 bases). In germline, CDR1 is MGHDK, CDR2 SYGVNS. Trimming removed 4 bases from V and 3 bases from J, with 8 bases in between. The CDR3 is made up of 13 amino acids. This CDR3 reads CASSGQVTDTQYF. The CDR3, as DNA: TGTGCCAGCAGTGGACAGGTAACAGATACGCAGTATTTT.

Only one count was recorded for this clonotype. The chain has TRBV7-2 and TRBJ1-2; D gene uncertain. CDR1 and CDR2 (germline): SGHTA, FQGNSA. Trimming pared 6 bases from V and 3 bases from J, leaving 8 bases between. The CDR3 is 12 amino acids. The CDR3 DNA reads TGTGCCAGCAGTAGGAGTGACTATGGCTACACCTTC. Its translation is CASSRSDYGYTF.

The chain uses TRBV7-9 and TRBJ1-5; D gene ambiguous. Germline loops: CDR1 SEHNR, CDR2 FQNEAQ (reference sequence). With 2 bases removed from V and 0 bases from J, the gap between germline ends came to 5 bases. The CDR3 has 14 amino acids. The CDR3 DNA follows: TGTGCCAGCAGCTTAACGGGTAGCAATCAGCCCCAGCATTTT. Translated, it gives CASSLTGSNQPQHF.

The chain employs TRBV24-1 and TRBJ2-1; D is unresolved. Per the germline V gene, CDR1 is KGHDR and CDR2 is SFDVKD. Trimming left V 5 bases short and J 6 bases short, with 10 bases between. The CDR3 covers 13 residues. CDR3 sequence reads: CATSVDHTNEQFF. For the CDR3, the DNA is TGTGCCACCAGTGTGGACCATACCAATGAGCAGTTCTTC.

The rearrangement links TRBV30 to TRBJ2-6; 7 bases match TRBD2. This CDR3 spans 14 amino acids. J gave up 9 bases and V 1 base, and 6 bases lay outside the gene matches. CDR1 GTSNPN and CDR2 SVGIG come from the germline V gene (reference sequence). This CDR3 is CAWSGDYGGNVLTF. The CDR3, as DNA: TGTGCCTGGAGTGGGGACTATGGTGGCAACGTCCTGACTTTC.

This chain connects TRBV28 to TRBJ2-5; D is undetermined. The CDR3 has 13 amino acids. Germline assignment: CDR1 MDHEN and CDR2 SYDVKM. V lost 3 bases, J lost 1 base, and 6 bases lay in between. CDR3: CASSFNIQETQYF. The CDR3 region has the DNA TGTGCCAGCAGTTTTAATATCCAAGAGACCCAGTACTTC.

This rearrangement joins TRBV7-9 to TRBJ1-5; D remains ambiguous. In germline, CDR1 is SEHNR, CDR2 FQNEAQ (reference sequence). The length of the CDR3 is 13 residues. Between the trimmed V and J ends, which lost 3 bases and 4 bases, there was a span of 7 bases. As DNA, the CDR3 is TGTGCCAGCAGCTTTTGGGAGAATCAGCCCCAGCATTTT. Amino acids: CASSFWENQPQHF.

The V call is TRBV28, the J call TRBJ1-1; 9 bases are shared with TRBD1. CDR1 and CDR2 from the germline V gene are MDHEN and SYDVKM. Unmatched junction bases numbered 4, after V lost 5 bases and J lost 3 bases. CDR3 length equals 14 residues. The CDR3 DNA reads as TGTGCCAGCAGTCCTGACAGGGGGGACACTGAAGCTTTCTTT. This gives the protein CASSPDRGDTEAFF.

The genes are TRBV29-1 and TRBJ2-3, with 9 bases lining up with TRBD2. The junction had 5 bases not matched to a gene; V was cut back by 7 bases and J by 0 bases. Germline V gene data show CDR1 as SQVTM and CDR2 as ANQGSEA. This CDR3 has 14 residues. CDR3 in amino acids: CSGDSGGSTDTQYF. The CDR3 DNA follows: TGCAGCGGGGACAGCGGGGGGAGCACAGATACGCAGTATTTT.

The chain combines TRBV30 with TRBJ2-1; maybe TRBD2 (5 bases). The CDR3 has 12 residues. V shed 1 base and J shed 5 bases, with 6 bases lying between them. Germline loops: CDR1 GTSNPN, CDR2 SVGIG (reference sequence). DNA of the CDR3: TGTGCCTGGAGTGAGAGGGACAATGAGCAGTTCTTC. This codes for CAWSERDNEQFF.

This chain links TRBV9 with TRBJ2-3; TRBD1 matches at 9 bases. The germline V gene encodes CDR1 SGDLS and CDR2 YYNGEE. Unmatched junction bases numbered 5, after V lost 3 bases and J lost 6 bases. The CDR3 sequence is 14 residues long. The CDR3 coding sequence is TGTGCCAGCAGCGCTACAGGGGGCCCGGATACGCAGTATTTT. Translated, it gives CASSATGGPDTQYF. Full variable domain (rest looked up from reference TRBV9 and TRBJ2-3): DSGVTQTPKHLITATGQRVTLRCSPRSGDLSVYWYQQSLDQGLQFLIQYYNGEERAKGNILERFSAQQFPDLHSELNLSSLELGDSALYFCASSATGGPDTQYFGPGTRLTVL.